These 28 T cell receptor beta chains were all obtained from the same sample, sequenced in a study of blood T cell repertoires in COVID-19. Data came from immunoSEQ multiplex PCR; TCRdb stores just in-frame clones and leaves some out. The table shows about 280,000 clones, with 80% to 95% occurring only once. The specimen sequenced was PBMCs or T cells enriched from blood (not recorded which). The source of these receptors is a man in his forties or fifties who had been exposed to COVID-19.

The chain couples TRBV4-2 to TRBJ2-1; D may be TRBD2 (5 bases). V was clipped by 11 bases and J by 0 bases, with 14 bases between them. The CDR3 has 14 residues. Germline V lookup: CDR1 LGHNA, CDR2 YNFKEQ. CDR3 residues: CAELSGSSYNEQFF. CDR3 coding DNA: TGTGCCGAATTAAGCGGAAGCTCCTACAATGAGCAGTTCTTC.

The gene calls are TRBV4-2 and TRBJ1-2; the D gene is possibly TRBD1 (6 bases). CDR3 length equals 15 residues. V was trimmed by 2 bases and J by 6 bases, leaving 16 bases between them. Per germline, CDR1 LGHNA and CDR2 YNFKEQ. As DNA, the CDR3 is TGTGCCAGCAGCCAACAGAGTAAACAGGGAAATGGCTACACCTTC. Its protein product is CASSQQSKQGNGYTF.

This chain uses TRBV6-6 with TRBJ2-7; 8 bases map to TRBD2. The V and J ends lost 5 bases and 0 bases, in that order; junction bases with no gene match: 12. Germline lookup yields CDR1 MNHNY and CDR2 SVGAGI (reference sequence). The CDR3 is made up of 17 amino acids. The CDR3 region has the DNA TGTGCCAGCAGTCGAGGCCACCTAGCGGGCGACTCCTACGAGCAGTACTTC. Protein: CASSRGHLAGDSYEQYF.

The CDR3 protein is CASSPGHMRAEKLFF. CDR3 nucleotides: TGTGCCAGCAGCCCGGGACATATGCGGGCCGAAAAACTGTTTTTT. The rearrangement joins TRBV7-9 to TRBJ1-4; possibly TRBD1 for D (6 bases). CDR3 length: 15 residues. The germline V and J ends were trimmed by 5 bases and 8 bases, with 18 bases remaining between them. CDR1 SEHNR and CDR2 FQNEAQ come from the germline V gene (reference sequence).

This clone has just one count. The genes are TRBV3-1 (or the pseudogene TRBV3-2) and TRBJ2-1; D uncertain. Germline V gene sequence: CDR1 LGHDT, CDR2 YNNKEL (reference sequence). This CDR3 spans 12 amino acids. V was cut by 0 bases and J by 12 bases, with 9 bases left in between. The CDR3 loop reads CASSQDESMQFF. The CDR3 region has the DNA TGTGCCAGCAGCCAAGATGAGAGCATGCAGTTCTTC.

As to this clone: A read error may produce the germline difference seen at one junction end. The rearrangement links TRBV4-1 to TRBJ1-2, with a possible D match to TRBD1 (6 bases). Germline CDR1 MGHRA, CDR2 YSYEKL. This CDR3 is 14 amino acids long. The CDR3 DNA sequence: TGCGCCAGCAGCCAAGATGAGCTTACAGGGCTTCTTTTCTTC. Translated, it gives CASSQDELTGLLFF.

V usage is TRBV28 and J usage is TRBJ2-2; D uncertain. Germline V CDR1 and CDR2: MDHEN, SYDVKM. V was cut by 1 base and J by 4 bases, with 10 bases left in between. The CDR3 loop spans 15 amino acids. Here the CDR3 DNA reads TGTGCCAGCAGTTTATTGGCAGCGAGCACCGGGGAGCTGTTTTTT. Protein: CASSLLAASTGELFF.

The CDR3 loop is CASSLYLAGTYEQYF. CDR3 in DNA: TGCGCCAGCAGCTTGTATTTAGCGGGAACCTACGAGCAGTACTTC. This chain connects TRBV5-1 to TRBJ2-7; 8 bases line up with TRBD2. Germline values: CDR1 SGHRS, CDR2 YFSETQ. Losses at the gene ends were 1 base for V and 2 bases for J; bases not matched to a gene: 5. This CDR3 contains 15 residues.

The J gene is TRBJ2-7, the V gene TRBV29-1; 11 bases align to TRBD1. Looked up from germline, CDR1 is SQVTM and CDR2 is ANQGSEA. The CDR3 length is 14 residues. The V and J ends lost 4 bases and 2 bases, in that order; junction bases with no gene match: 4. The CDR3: CSVVRDRGTYEQYF. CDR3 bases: TGCAGCGTTGTCCGGGACAGGGGGACCTACGAGCAGTACTTC.

The CDR3 nucleotides read TGTGCTAGTGGTTTGGGGACTAGCGGGAGGCCAGATACGCAGTATTTT. Its protein product is CASGLGTSGRPDTQYF. The chain recombines TRBV12-5 with TRBJ2-3; 14 bases map to TRBD2. With V trimmed by 1 base and J by 4 bases, 1 base remained unmatched. The CDR3 length is 16 residues. CDR1 LGHNT and CDR2 FRNRAP come from the germline V gene.

CDR3 sequence (DNA): TGTGCCAGCAGTGAATGGACAGGGCAAGAGACCCAGTACTTC. This encodes CASSEWTGQETQYF. The J gene is TRBJ2-5, the V gene TRBV25-1; 8 nucleotides match TRBD1. CDR1 and CDR2 (germline): MGHDK, SYGVNS. The CDR3 length is 14 residues. V dropped 1 base and J dropped 2; count of bases not matched to a gene: 0.

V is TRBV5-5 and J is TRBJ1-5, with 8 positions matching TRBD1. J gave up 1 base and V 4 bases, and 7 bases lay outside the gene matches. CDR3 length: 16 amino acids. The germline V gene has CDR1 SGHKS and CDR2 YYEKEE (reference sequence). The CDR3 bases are TGTGCCAGCAGCCCCTCGGACAGGGTGAGCAATCAGCCCCAGCATTTT. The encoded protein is CASSPSDRVSNQPQHF.

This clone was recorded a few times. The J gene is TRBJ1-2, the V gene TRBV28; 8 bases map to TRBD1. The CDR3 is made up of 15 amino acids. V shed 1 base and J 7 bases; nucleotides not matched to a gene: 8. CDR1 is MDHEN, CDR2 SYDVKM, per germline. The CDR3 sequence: CASSLSSGGIGGYTF. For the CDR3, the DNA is TGTGCCAGCAGTTTATCCTCAGGGGGCATAGGTGGCTACACCTTC.

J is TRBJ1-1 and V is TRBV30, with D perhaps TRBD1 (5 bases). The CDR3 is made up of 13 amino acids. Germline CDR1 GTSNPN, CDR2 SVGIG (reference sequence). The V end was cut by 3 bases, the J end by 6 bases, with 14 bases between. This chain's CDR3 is CAWSWGVGAEAFF. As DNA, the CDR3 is TGTGCCTGGAGCTGGGGGGTAGGGGCTGAAGCTTTCTTT.

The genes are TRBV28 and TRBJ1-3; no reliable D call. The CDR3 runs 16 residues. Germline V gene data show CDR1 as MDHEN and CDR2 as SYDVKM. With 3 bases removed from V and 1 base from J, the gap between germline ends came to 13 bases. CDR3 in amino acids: CASSFLDSLSGNTIYF. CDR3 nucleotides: TGTGCCAGCAGTTTTCTGGACTCCTTATCTGGAAACACCATATATTTT.

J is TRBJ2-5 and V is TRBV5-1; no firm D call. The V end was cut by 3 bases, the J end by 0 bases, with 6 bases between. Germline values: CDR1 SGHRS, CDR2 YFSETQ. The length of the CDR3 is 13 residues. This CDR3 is CASSWQNQETQYF. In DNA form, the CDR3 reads TGCGCCAGCAGCTGGCAAAACCAAGAGACCCAGTACTTC. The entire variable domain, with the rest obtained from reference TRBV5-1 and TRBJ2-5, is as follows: KAGVTQTPRYLIKTRGQQVTLSCSPISGHRSVSWYQQTPGQGLQFLFEYFSETQRNKGNFPGRFSGRQFSNSRSEMNVSTLELGDSALYLCASSWQNQETQYFGPGTRLLVL.

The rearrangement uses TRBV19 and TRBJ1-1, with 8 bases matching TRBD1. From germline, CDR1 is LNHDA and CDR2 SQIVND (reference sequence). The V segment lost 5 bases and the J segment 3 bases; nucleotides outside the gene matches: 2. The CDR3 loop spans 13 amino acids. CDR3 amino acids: CASSQDRDTEAFF. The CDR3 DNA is TGTGCCAGTAGTCAGGACAGGGACACTGAAGCTTTCTTT.

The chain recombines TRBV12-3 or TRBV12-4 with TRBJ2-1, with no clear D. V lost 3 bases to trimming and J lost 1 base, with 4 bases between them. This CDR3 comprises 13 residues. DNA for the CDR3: TGTGCCAGCAGTTTTAGTTCCTACAATGAGCAGTTCTTC. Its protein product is CASSFSSYNEQFF.

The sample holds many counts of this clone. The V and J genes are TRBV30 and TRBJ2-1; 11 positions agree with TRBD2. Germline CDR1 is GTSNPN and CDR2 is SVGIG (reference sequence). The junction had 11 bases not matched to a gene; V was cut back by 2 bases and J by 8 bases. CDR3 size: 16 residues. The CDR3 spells CAWSLSGLAEHDEQFF. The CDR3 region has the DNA TGTGCCTGGAGTTTGTCGGGACTAGCGGAACACGATGAGCAGTTCTTC.

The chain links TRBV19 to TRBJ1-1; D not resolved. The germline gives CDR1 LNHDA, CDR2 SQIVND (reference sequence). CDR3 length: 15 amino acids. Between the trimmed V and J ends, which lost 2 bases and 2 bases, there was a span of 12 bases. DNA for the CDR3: TGTGCCAGTAGTATATCTCGGGAGGGAAACACTGAAGCTTTCTTT. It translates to CASSISREGNTEAFF.

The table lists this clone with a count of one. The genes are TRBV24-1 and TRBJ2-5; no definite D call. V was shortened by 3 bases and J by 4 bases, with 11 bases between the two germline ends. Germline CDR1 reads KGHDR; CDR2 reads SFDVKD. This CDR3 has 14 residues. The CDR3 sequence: CATSDPAVGETQYF. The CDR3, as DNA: TGTGCCACCAGTGATCCCGCGGTCGGAGAGACCCAGTACTTC.

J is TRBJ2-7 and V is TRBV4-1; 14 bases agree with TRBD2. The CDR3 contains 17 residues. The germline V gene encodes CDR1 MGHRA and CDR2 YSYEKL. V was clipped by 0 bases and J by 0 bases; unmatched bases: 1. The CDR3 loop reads CASSQDGTSGSSYEQYF. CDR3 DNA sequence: TGCGCCAGCAGCCAAGATGGGACTAGCGGGAGCTCCTACGAGCAGTACTTC.

The CDR3 sequence is CASRGDSITEAFF. The CDR3 nucleotides read TGTGCCAGCAGGGGGGACAGTATCACTGAAGCTTTCTTT. The chain carries TRBV6-5 and TRBJ1-1, with 7 bases that match TRBD1. With 6 bases clipped from V and 4 bases from J, the junction kept 5 bases outside the gene matches. The CDR3 spans 13 residues. Germline V lookup: CDR1 MNHEY, CDR2 SVGAGI.

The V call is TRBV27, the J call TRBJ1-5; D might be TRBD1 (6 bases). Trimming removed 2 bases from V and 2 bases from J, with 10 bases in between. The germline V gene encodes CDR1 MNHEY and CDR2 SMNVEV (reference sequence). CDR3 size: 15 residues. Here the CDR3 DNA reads TGTGCCAGCAGTTTAGGGGGCTTCGGCAATCAGCCCCAGCATTTT. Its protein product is CASSLGGFGNQPQHF.

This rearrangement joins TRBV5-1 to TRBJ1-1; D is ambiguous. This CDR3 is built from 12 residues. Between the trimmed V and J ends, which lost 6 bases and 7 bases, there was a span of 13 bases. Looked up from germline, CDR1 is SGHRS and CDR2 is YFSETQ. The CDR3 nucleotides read TGCGCCAGCACTATCGGGTTGGGTGAAGCTTTCTTT. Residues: CASTIGLGEAFF.

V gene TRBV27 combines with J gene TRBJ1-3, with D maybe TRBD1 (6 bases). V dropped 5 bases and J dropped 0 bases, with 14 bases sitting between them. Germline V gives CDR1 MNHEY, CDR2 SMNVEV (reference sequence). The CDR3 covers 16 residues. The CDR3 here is CASSDRTGFSGNTIYF. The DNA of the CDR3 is TGTGCCAGCAGTGATCGAACAGGGTTCTCTGGAAACACCATATATTTT.

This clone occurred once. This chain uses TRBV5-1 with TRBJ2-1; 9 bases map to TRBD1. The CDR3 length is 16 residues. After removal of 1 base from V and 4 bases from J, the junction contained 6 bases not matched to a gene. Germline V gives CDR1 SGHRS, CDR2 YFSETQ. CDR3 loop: CASSLTGTGWYNEQFF. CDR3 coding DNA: TGCGCCAGCAGCTTGACCGGGACAGGGTGGTACAATGAGCAGTTCTTC.

CDR3 sequence (DNA): TGCGCCAGCAGCCCGGGACAGGGCTACACTGAAGCTTTCTTT. Translation: CASSPGQGYTEAFF. This chain uses TRBV5-1 with TRBJ1-1; 9 nucleotides align to TRBD1. The CDR3 covers 14 residues. Germline CDR1 is SGHRS and CDR2 is YFSETQ. Unmatched junction bases numbered 4, after V lost 4 bases and J lost 3 bases.